This note documents a single T cell receptor beta chain sequence. Its antigen is unknown. The entry originates in a study of cytomegalovirus exposure and HLA in healthy donors. Study information: Findings of an earlier analysis included some 110 million unique TCR beta sequences from roughly 180 million T cells. The study's findings and limits: For most TCR sequences rarity was the rule, although some public TCRs occurred in many donors.

Amplification used 60 Vbeta primers and 13 Jbeta primers. Sequenced by immunoSEQ multiplex PCR; TCRdb stores in-frame clones only, minus some. The sample holds about 180,000 clones, more than 65% seen once. The CDR3 is made up of 15 amino acids. Germline-derived CDR1 and CDR2 are KGHSH and LQKENI. V lost 4 bases to trimming and J lost 7 bases, with 20 bases between them. This chain links TRBV18 with TRBJ2-7; D is perhaps TRBD2 (6 bases). The sequencing sample was made of PBMCs. This sequence was found in a woman under 40 in good health and CMV-seropositive. The CDR3 reads CASSLGLSYYGEQYF. CDR3 bases: TGTGCCAGCTCACTTGGACTATCATACTACGGGGAGCAGTACTTC.